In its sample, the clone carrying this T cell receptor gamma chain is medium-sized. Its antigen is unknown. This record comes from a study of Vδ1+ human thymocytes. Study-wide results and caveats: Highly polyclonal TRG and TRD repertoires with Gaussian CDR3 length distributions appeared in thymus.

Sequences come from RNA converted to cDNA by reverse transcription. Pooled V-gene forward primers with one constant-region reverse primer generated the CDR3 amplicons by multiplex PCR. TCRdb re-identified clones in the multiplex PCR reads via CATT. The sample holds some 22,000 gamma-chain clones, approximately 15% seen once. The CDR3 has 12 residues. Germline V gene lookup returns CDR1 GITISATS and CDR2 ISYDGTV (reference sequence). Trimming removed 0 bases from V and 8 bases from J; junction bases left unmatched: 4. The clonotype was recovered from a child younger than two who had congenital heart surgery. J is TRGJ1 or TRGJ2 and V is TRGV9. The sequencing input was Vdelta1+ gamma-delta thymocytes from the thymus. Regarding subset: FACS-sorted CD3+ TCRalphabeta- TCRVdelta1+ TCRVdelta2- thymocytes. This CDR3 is CALWEVMHKKLF. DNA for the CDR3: TGTGCCTTGTGGGAGGTGATGCATAAGAAACTCTTT.